The 28 T cell receptor beta chains given below trace back to one sample, sequenced in a study of T cells in Graves' hyperthyroidism and ophthalmopathy. The source material, RNA transcripts, was used to amplify TCR beta CDR3 regions. When the TCR CDR3 underwent first-round RT-PCR, the HTBI primer set was used. TCRdb re-called the multiplex PCR reads through MiXCR, storing one row per CDR3 protein. Here the sample spans about 640,000 distinct CDR3 sequences, 20% being singletons. The sequenced sample consisted of blood. These receptor sequences come from a man aged 25-40 years with Graves' ophthalmopathy.

The table lists this clonotype with many counts. The chain couples TRBV27 to TRBJ2-1; 7 bases align to TRBD2. CDR3 length: 14 residues. The germline V gene has CDR1 MNHEY and CDR2 SMNVEV (reference sequence). V dropped 2 bases and J dropped 6; count of bases not matched to a gene: 4. CDR3 bases: TGTGCCAGCAGTTTACCGGCTAGCGGCAATGAGCAGTTCTTC. Translated, it gives CASSLPASGNEQFF.

Here the CDR3 reads CSVEAGRIYTEAFF. Here the CDR3 DNA reads TGCAGCGTTGAAGCTGGCAGGATATACACTGAAGCTTTCTTT. V gene TRBV29-1 combines with J gene TRBJ1-1; D unclear. The length of the CDR3 is 14 residues. V dropped 1 base and J dropped 3 bases, with 12 bases sitting between them. The germline gives CDR1 SQVTM, CDR2 ANQGSEA. The full variable domain, with the rest looked up from reference TRBV29-1 and TRBJ1-1, is SAVISQKPSRDICQRGTSLTIQCQVDSQVTMMFWYRQQPGQSLTLIATANQGSEATYESGFVIDKFPISRPNLTFSTLTVSNMSPEDSSIYLCSVEAGRIYTEAFFGQGTRLTVV.

This clonotype was seen repeatedly, ten times or more. The chain uses TRBV10-3 and TRBJ1-1; 11 nucleotides align to TRBD1. The CDR3 consists of 15 residues. Trimming cost V 7 bases and J 0 bases; bases outside gene matches: 4. Germline V lookup: CDR1 ENHRY, CDR2 SYGVKD. The CDR3 region has the DNA TGTGCCATCAAGGGGACAGGGGGTATGAACACTGAAGCTTTCTTT. Encoded protein: CAIKGTGGMNTEAFF.

The chain has TRBV6-5 and TRBJ2-2, with 13 nucleotides matching TRBD2. Trimming removed 5 bases from V and 5 bases from J; junction bases left unmatched: 8. CDR3 length equals 17 residues. Per the germline V gene, CDR1 is MNHEY and CDR2 is SVGAGI. The CDR3: CASSHGTSGEGTGELFF. The CDR3 DNA reads as TGTGCCAGCAGTCACGGGACTAGCGGGGAGGGTACCGGGGAGCTGTTTTTT.

A note on this clonotype: This may stem from a read error, because a much larger clone lies one nucleotide away. This rearrangement joins TRBV12-3 or TRBV12-4 to TRBJ1-3, with 9 bases that match TRBD1. The CDR3 length is 16 residues. The chain's CDR3 is CASRGQGVYSGITIYF. CDR3 DNA sequence: TGTGCCAGCAGGGGACAGGGAGTATACTCTGGAATCACCATATATTTT.

The chain employs TRBV10-3 and TRBJ1-3, with D possibly matching TRBD1 (5 bases). Germline CDR1 and CDR2: ENHRY and SYGVKD. The CDR3 extends over 14 amino acids. V shed 7 bases and J shed 0 bases, with 10 bases lying between them. Here the CDR3 reads CAIKGTGSGNTIYF. The CDR3 nucleotides are TGTGCCATCAAGGGGACGGGCTCTGGAAACACCATATATTTT.

This clonotype has a count of ten or more. The chain links TRBV7-2 to TRBJ2-1; D is unresolved. The V gene's germline CDR1 is SGHTA and CDR2 FQGNSA. The V end lost 1 base, the J end lost 10 bases, and 5 bases lay between the germline ends. The CDR3 contains 11 residues. The CDR3 DNA reads TGTGCCAGCAGCTTAGACTCCGAGCAGTTCTTC. This codes for CASSLDSEQFF.

The chain has TRBV20-1 and TRBJ2-4; 7 bases line up with TRBD2. This CDR3 has 11 amino acids. The V gene's germline CDR1 is DFQATT and CDR2 SNEGSKA (reference sequence). J was trimmed by 8 bases and V by 6 bases; bases with no gene match: 4. CDR3 coding DNA: TGCAGTGCCCCCACTAGCGACATTCAGTACTTC. The encoded protein is CSAPTSDIQYF.

Many counts were recorded for this clonotype. The rearrangement links TRBV20-1 to TRBJ2-7; D perhaps matches TRBD1 (5 bases). This CDR3 comprises 14 residues. Germline-derived CDR1 and CDR2 are DFQATT and SNEGSKA (reference sequence). Trimming stripped 6 bases from V and 2 bases from J, with 17 bases between. The CDR3 DNA follows: TGCAGTGCGACCCATGGGGCCCTCCCCTACGAGCAGTACTTC. Amino acid sequence: CSATHGALPYEQYF.

The chain couples TRBV24-1 to TRBJ2-1, with 15 bases aligning to TRBD2. Losses at the gene ends were 7 bases for V and 10 bases for J; bases not matched to a gene: 10. This CDR3 region has 16 residues. The V gene's germline CDR1 is KGHDR and CDR2 SFDVKD. CDR3 sequence: CATSFPGLAGGQEQFF. As DNA, the CDR3 is TGTGCCACCAGCTTCCCGGGACTAGCGGGAGGCCAAGAGCAGTTCTTC.

In its sample, this clonotype was seen many times. The chain recombines TRBV7-2 with TRBJ2-5; 11 bases map to TRBD2. Germline trimming cut 4 bases from V and 5 bases from J; bases unmatched to any gene: 6. This CDR3 has 15 amino acids. Germline lookup yields CDR1 SGHTA and CDR2 FQGNSA. The CDR3 nucleotides are TGTGCCAGCAGCTCCATAGCGGGAGGGAGGGAGACCCAGTACTTC. Translation: CASSSIAGGRETQYF.

This chain uses TRBV24-1 with TRBJ2-2; possibly TRBD2 for D (5 bases). The ends were cut back, 7 bases at V and 6 bases at J, with 11 bases in the middle. Germline lookup yields CDR1 KGHDR and CDR2 SFDVKD. This CDR3 is built from 13 residues. DNA of the CDR3: TGTGCCACCAGCGGGATAGAGCCCGGGGAGCTGTTTTTT. It is translated as CATSGIEPGELFF.

The genes are TRBV12-3 or TRBV12-4 and TRBJ2-5, with 14 nucleotides matching TRBD2. The CDR3 has 17 residues. V was pared by 2 bases and J by 7 bases, with 9 bases of the junction left unmatched. The CDR3 spells CASSLRGLAGGLGTQYF. In DNA form, the CDR3 reads TGTGCCAGCAGTTTACGAGGACTAGCGGGAGGTCTGGGGACCCAGTACTTC.

This chain connects TRBV7-2 to TRBJ1-2, with unresolved D. The V gene lost 5 bases and the J gene lost 1 base, with 5 bases spanning the gap. From germline, CDR1 is SGHTA and CDR2 FQGNSA. The CDR3 covers 12 residues. CDR3 in DNA: TGTGCCAGCAGCCCTTATAACTATGGCTACACCTTC. As protein: CASSPYNYGYTF.

The chain has TRBV10-3 and TRBJ1-2; 9 nucleotides match TRBD1. Germline CDR1 and CDR2: ENHRY and SYGVKD. V shed 0 bases and J 4 bases; nucleotides not matched to a gene: 3. The CDR3 covers 15 residues. CDR3 sequence reads: CAISESVTGGYGYTF. In DNA, the CDR3 is TGTGCCATCAGTGAGTCGGTGACAGGGGGCTATGGCTACACCTTC.

This clonotype was seen a handful of times. The rearrangement links TRBV4-1 to TRBJ1-1; perhaps TRBD1 as D (5 bases). Looked up from germline, CDR1 is MGHRA and CDR2 is YSYEKL. CDR3 size: 19 residues. V was trimmed by 1 base and J by 4 bases, leaving 25 bases between them. CDR3: CASSQAGLGTRSGSTEAFF. CDR3 nucleotide sequence: TGCGCCAGCAGCCAAGCGGGGTTAGGGACCCGGTCCGGGTCCACTGAAGCTTTCTTT.

The rearrangement links TRBV9 to TRBJ2-2; the D is unclear. Germline-derived CDR1 and CDR2 are SGDLS and YYNGEE. Trimming left V 0 bases short and J 1 base short, with 10 bases between. There are 16 residues in the CDR3. CDR3 amino acids: CASSVDLTVNTGELFF. The CDR3 DNA follows: TGTGCCAGCAGCGTAGACTTAACGGTGAACACCGGGGAGCTGTTTTTT.

This clonotype showed up many times. The gene calls are TRBV27 and TRBJ1-5, with 7 bases that match TRBD1. This CDR3 contains 12 residues. Germline CDR1 reads MNHEY; CDR2 reads SMNVEV (reference sequence). V shed 11 bases and J 4 bases; nucleotides not matched to a gene: 5. CDR3 residues: CASGTVNQPQHF. The DNA of the CDR3 is TGTGCCTCCGGGACAGTTAATCAGCCCCAGCATTTT.

This clonotype was picked up a small number of times. The J gene is TRBJ2-1, the V gene TRBV12-3 or TRBV12-4; the D gene is possibly TRBD1 (5 bases). V gave up 6 bases and J gave up 5 bases, with 17 bases separating them. The CDR3 has 15 residues. CDR3 coding DNA: TGTGCCAGCAGGAACCTAGGACACGCGCACAATGAGCAGTTCTTC. It yields the protein CASRNLGHAHNEQFF.

This clonotype was counted only a few times. This sequence joins TRBV20-1 and TRBJ1-2, with TRBD1 matching over 7 bases. The J segment lost 5 bases and the V segment lost 6 bases, leaving 6 bases of the junction unmatched. The CDR3 covers 12 residues. Germline values: CDR1 DFQATT, CDR2 SNEGSKA (reference sequence). The CDR3 protein is CSATTGSYGYTF. The CDR3 nucleotides are TGCAGTGCCACGACAGGGAGTTATGGCTACACCTTC.

V usage is TRBV5-1 and J usage is TRBJ2-1; 9 positions match TRBD1. The CDR3 length is 17 residues. The germline gives CDR1 SGHRS, CDR2 YFSETQ. The junction had 9 bases not matched to a gene; V was cut back by 4 bases and J by 1 base. CDR3 region: CASSGTTGGSSYNEQFF. The CDR3 nucleotides are TGCGCCAGCAGCGGGACCACAGGGGGCAGTTCCTACAATGAGCAGTTCTTC. Complete variable domain (other parts from reference TRBV5-1 and TRBJ2-1): KAGVTQTPRYLIKTRGQQVTLSCSPISGHRSVSWYQQTPGQGLQFLFEYFSETQRNKGNFPGRFSGRQFSNSRSEMNVSTLELGDSALYLCASSGTTGGSSYNEQFFGPGTRLTVL.

The CDR3 nucleotides are TGCGCCAGCACCCGGGACAGGGGGGATAATTCACCCCTCCACTTT. Translation: CASTRDRGDNSPLHF. The chain combines TRBV10-1 with TRBJ1-6, with TRBD1 identical over 11 bases. J lost 5 bases, V lost 7 bases, and 4 bases had no gene match. Germline CDR1 reads WNHNN; CDR2 reads SYGVQD (reference sequence). The CDR3 has 15 amino acids.

Many counts were recorded for this clonotype. This rearrangement joins TRBV6-1 to TRBJ1-1; D is unresolved. Trimming stripped 1 base from V and 2 bases from J, with 8 bases between. The germline V gene encodes CDR1 MNHNS and CDR2 SASEGT. This CDR3 contains 14 residues. The CDR3, as DNA: TGTGCCAGCAGTGAAGATCGCGTTAACACTGAAGCTTTCTTT. Translating gives CASSEDRVNTEAFF.

V gene TRBV7-9 combines with J gene TRBJ2-5, with D unresolved. Germline CDR1 reads SEHNR; CDR2 reads FQNEAQ (reference sequence). V gave up 5 bases and J gave up 5 bases, with 9 bases separating them. CDR3 length: 12 amino acids. The CDR3 spells CASSVGLETQYF. The CDR3 region has the DNA TGTGCCAGCAGCGTTGGTCTGGAGACCCAGTACTTC.

On this clonotype: A read error is possible here, since a much larger clone lies one base away. The missing conserved phenylalanine or tryptophan at the end of this CDR3 makes a read error likely. The rearrangement links TRBV7-2 to TRBJ1-1; unclear D gene. The CDR3 consists of 13 residues. CDR1 is SGHTA and CDR2 is FQGNSA in the germline V gene. Trimming shortened V by 4 bases and J by 0 bases, and 6 bases separated the two germline ends. Here the CDR3 DNA reads TGTGCCAGCAGCTGGGGTTTGAACACTGAAGCTTTCATT. It specifies CASSWGLNTEAFI.

This clonotype appeared many times. The rearrangement links TRBV28 to TRBJ2-3, with TRBD2 as a possible D gene (5 bases). The CDR3 sequence is 14 residues long. Germline V CDR1 and CDR2: MDHEN, SYDVKM. Deletions cut 3 bases from V and 2 bases from J, with 9 bases between. The CDR3 region is CASSFKRNTDTQYF. The CDR3 nucleotides read TGTGCCAGCAGTTTCAAGCGGAACACAGATACGCAGTATTTT.

This chain links TRBV2 with TRBJ2-7; TRBD1 matches 8 bases. The CDR3 contains 16 residues. Germline trimming cut 2 bases from V and 6 bases from J; bases unmatched to any gene: 12. Per the germline V gene, CDR1 is SNHLY and CDR2 is FYNNEI. The CDR3 coding sequence is TGTGCCAGCAGTGAATCGGGACAGGTTAGGGTTCCCGAGCAGTACTTC. Translated, it gives CASSESGQVRVPEQYF.

As for this clonotype: A much larger clone is a single base away; this may be a read error. The chain links TRBV12-5 to TRBJ2-1; no firm D call. V was clipped by 7 bases and J by 8 bases, with 21 bases between them. This CDR3 has 15 amino acids. Germline CDR1 LGHNT, CDR2 FRNRAP. The CDR3 protein is CASALLRLDFDEQFF. The CDR3 nucleotides are TGTGCTAGTGCCCTATTACGACTCGACTTCGATGAGCAGTTCTTC.